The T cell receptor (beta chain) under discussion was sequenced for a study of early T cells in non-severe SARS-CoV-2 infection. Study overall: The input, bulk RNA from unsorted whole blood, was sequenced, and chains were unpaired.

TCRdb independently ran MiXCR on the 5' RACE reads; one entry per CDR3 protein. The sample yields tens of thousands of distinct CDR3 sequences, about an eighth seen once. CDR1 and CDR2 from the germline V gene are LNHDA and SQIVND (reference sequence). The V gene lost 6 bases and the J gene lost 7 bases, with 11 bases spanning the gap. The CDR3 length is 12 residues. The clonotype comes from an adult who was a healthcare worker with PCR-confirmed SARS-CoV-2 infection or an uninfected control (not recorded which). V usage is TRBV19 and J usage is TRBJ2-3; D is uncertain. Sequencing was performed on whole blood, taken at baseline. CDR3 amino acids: CASRDVGYTQYF. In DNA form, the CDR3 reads TGTGCCAGTAGGGACGTGGGATATACGCAGTATTTT.